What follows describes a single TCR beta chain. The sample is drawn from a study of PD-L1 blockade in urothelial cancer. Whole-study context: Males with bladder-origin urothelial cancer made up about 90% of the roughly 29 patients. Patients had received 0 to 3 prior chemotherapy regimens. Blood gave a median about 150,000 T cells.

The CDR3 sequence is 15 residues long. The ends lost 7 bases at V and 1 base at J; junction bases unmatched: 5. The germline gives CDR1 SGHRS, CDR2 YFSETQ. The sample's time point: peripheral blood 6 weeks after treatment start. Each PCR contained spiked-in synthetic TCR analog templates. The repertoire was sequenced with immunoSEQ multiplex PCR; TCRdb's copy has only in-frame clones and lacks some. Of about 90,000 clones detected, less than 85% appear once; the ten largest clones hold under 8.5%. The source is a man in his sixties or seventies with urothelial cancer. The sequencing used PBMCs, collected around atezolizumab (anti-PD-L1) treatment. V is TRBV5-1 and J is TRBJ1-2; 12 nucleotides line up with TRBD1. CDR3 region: CASARDRGRNYGYTF. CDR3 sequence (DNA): TGCGCCAGCGCGAGGGACAGGGGGCGTAACTATGGCTACACCTTC.